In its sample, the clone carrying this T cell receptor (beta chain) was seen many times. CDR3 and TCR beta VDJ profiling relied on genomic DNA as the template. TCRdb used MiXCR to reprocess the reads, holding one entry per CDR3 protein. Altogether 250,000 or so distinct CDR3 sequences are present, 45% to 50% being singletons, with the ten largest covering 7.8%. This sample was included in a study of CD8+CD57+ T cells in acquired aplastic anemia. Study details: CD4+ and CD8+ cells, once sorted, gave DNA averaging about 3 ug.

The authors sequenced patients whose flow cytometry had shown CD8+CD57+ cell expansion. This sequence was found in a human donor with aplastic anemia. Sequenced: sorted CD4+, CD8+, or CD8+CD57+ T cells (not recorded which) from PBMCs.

CDR3 residues: CASSEGEGTEAFF. The DNA of the CDR3 is TGTGCCAGCAGTGAGGGGGAAGGCACTGAAGCTTTCTTT. V usage is TRBV12-3 or TRBV12-4 and J usage is TRBJ1-1; a possible D gene is TRBD1 (6 bases). Trimming cost V 5 bases and J 4 bases, with 11 bases left between them. The CDR3 covers 13 residues.